Listed below are T cell receptor beta chains from one sample, sequenced in a study of OX40 agonist ivuxolimab in advanced cancers. Here immunoSEQ multiplex PCR was the method, and the copy in TCRdb shows in-frame clones only, minus some. The sample holds tens of thousands of clones, more than 80% seen once. The specimen comprised CD4+ or CD8+ T cells sorted from blood, sampled in a trial of the OX40 agonist ivuxolimab. These receptors originate from an adult with an advanced solid tumor such as melanoma, head and neck, liver or kidney cancer. Each CDR3 is given with its conserved first and last residue. The order of the fields is J gene, V gene, clone size, D gene, CDR3 protein, CDR3 DNA. A D gene is named only where the DNA matches it firmly. Rows may omit the clone size; those that give it use once, few, many or a size class.

TRBJ2-2 | TRBV7-6 | NA | TRBD2 | CASSEGTSGSPANTGELFF | TGTGCCAGCAGCGAGGGGACTAGCGGGAGCCCTGCGAACACCGGGGAGCTGTTTTTT
TRBJ2-7 | TRBV4-3 | NA | TRBD1 | CASSPSQGSYEQYF | TGCGCCAGCAGCCCTTCACAGGGGTCCTACGAGCAGTACTTC
TRBJ2-7 | TRBV6-1 | NA | NA | CASWVGVAVYEQYF | TGTGCCAGCTGGGTCGGGGTAGCTGTCTACGAGCAGTACTTC
TRBJ1-3 | TRBV25-1 | few | TRBD1 | CASGQGSGNTIYF | TGTGCCAGCGGACAGGGCTCTGGAAACACCATATATTTT
TRBJ2-2 | TRBV13 | NA | NA | CASTLGGERNTGELFF | TGTGCCAGCACTTTAGGGGGGGAACGCAACACCGGGGAGCTGTTTTTT
TRBJ1-6 | TRBV5-6 | NA | TRBD1 | CASSLGQGSDSPLHF | TGTGCCAGCAGCTTGGGACAGGGAAGCGACTCACCCCTCCACTTT
TRBJ2-5 | TRBV6-4 | NA | TRBD2 | CASSDGLAGTQYF | TGTGCCAGCAGTGACGGACTAGCGGGGACCCAGTACTTC
TRBJ2-1 | TRBV9 | NA | TRBD1 | CASGRGHEQFF | TGTGCCAGCGGTAGGGGGCATGAGCAGTTCTTC
TRBJ1-1 | TRBV4-1 | NA | TRBD1 | CASSQEKPGGAAFF | TGCGCCAGCAGCCAAGAAAAGCCAGGGGGCGCGGCTTTCTTT
TRBJ2-3 | TRBV9 | NA | NA | CASSVVGEADTQYF | TGTGCCAGCAGCGTAGTTGGGGAGGCAGATACGCAGTATTTT
TRBJ2-7 | TRBV4-3 | NA | NA | CASSQEGRATYEQYF | TGCGCCAGCAGCCAAGAGGGCAGGGCTACCTACGAGCAGTACTTC
TRBJ2-1 | TRBV7-3 | NA | TRBD1 | CASSIGQGDNEQFF | TGTGCCAGCAGCATTGGACAGGGAGACAATGAGCAGTTCTTC
TRBJ1-2 | TRBV5-4 | once | TRBD1 | CASSWTGGYYGYTF | TGTGCCAGCAGCTGGACAGGGGGGTACTATGGCTACACCTTC
TRBJ1-5 | TRBV7-2 | few | NA | CASSPWRGDQPQHF | TGTGCCAGCAGCCCTTGGAGGGGTGATCAGCCCCAGCATTTT
TRBJ2-7 | TRBV2 | NA | TRBD1 | CASRRGDSHYEQYF | TGTGCCAGCAGGAGAGGGGACAGTCACTACGAGCAGTACTTC
TRBJ2-3 | TRBV28 | NA | NA | CASKYGQFSTDTQYF | TGTGCCAGCAAATATGGGCAGTTCAGCACAGATACGCAGTATTTT
TRBJ1-1 | TRBV7-9 | NA | NA | CASSLVGGRNTEAFF | TGTGCCAGCAGCTTAGTCGGTGGCAGGAACACTGAAGCTTTCTTT
TRBJ2-7 | TRBV6-5 | NA | NA | CASSGSRDLSYEQYF | TGTGCCAGCAGTGGTTCAAGGGACCTCTCCTACGAGCAGTACTTC
TRBJ1-1 | TRBV6-6 | once | NA | CASSSLEAFF | TGTGCCAGCAGTTCCCTTGAAGCTTTCTTT
TRBJ2-3 | TRBV7-9 | NA | TRBD1 | CASSFSGTGGNTDTQYF | TGTGCCAGCAGCTTTTCCGGGACAGGGGGGAACACAGATACGCAGTATTTT
TRBJ1-1 | TRBV5-6 | NA | TRBD1 | CASNRGGNTEAFF | TGTGCCAGCAACAGGGGAGGCAACACTGAAGCTTTCTTT
TRBJ1-1 | TRBV27 | NA | NA | CASSFGTNTEAFF | TGTGCCAGCAGTTTCGGCACGAACACTGAAGCTTTCTTT
TRBJ2-5 | TRBV15 | NA | NA | CATNPLRAKQETQYF | TGTGCCACCAACCCTCTCAGAGCTAAACAAGAGACCCAGTACTTC
TRBJ2-2 | TRBV7-9 | NA | TRBD2 | CASSLGSGGTGELFF | TGTGCCAGCAGCTTAGGGTCGGGAGGCACCGGGGAGCTGTTTTTT
TRBJ2-7 | TRBV5-5 | NA | TRBD1 | CASTPGQGDYEQYF | TGTGCCAGCACCCCGGGACAGGGGGACTACGAGCAGTACTTC
TRBJ1-4 | TRBV28 | few | NA | CASSFGRSNEKLFF | TGTGCCAGCAGTTTTGGTAGATCCAATGAAAAACTGTTTTTT
TRBJ1-2 | TRBV6-6 | NA | NA | CASSFGSNYGYTF | TGTGCCAGCAGCTTCGGATCCAACTATGGCTACACCTTC
TRBJ1-2 | TRBV5-5 | NA | NA | CASSLETLNGYTF | TGTGCCAGCAGCTTGGAGACACTAAATGGCTACACCTTC
TRBJ2-1 | TRBV29-1 | NA | NA | CSVEGGEQFF | TGCAGCGTTGAGGGAGGTGAGCAGTTCTTC
TRBJ2-7 | TRBV11-2 | NA | TRBD1 | CASSPGGFTYEQYF | TGTGCCAGCAGCCCAGGGGGATTTACCTACGAGCAGTACTTC
TRBJ1-1 | TRBV19 | NA | NA | CASSIETMGNTEAFF | TGTGCCAGTAGTATAGAAACGATGGGGAACACTGAAGCTTTCTTT
TRBJ2-5 | TRBV4-1 | NA | NA | CASSQAVRQETQYF | TGCGCCAGCAGCCAAGCTGTTCGGCAAGAGACCCAGTACTTC
TRBJ2-3 | TRBV7-2 | NA | NA | CASSLLGGPVLSTDTQYF | TGTGCCAGCAGCTTATTGGGGGGGCCCGTACTTAGCACAGATACGCAGTATTTT
TRBJ1-5 | TRBV6-5 | NA | TRBD1 | CASSRRGDQPQHF | TGTGCCAGCAGTCGCAGGGGGGATCAGCCCCAGCATTTT
TRBJ2-1 | TRBV27 | NA | NA | CASSLWGASYNEQFF | TGTGCCAGCAGTTTATGGGGGGCCTCCTACAATGAGCAGTTCTTC
TRBJ2-1 | TRBV6-4 | NA | TRBD1 | CASSEYLQGYNEQFF | TGTGCCAGCAGTGAATATTTACAGGGGTACAATGAGCAGTTCTTC
TRBJ2-2 | TRBV11-3 | NA | NA | CASSGHTGELFF | TGTGCCAGCAGCGGACACACCGGGGAGCTGTTTTTT